The 14 T cell receptor beta chains in this list originate from one sample, sequenced in a study of T cell responses to AZD1222 COVID-19 vaccine. The protocol was immunoSEQ multiplex PCR, while the TCRdb copy is restricted to in-frame clones and leaves out a portion. The sample contains some 96,000 clones, about 86% of which appear only once. The sample in question was peripheral blood, obtained on day 0 of AZD1222 vaccination. These TCRs come from an adult in good health.

The J gene is TRBJ2-1, the V gene TRBV5-1, with 12 bases fitting TRBD2. Looked up from germline, CDR1 is SGHRS and CDR2 is YFSETQ. Germline trimming cut 4 bases from V and 0 bases from J; bases unmatched to any gene: 5. The CDR3 runs to 17 residues. CDR3 region: CASSRGLAGSSYNEQFF. The CDR3, as DNA: TGCGCCAGCAGCAGGGGACTAGCGGGTAGCTCCTACAATGAGCAGTTCTTC.

The rearrangement links TRBV30 to TRBJ1-5; D is ambiguous. V gave up 1 base and J gave up 4 bases, with 8 bases separating them. The CDR3 covers 13 residues. Germline CDR1 and CDR2: GTSNPN and SVGIG (reference sequence). In nucleotides, the CDR3 is TGTGCCTGGAGTGGGGCTGGAAATCAGCCCCAGCATTTT. It codes for CAWSGAGNQPQHF.

The gene calls are TRBV4-1 and TRBJ1-4, with 7 bases identical to TRBD1. J was trimmed by 2 bases and V by 3 bases; bases with no gene match: 12. Germline-derived CDR1 and CDR2 are MGHRA and YSYEKL. The CDR3 covers 18 residues. The CDR3 reads CASSQGPGGGLTNEKLFF. The CDR3 coding sequence is TGCGCCAGCAGCCAGGGGCCGGGAGGGGGCTTGACTAATGAAAAACTGTTTTTT.

The chain combines TRBV6-5 with TRBJ1-4, with a weak D call TRBD1 (5 bases). Germline assignment: CDR1 MNHEY and CDR2 SVGAGI. V was clipped by 4 bases and J by 3 bases, with 12 bases between them. The CDR3 is made up of 15 amino acids. CDR3: CASSLTASANEKLFF. DNA of the CDR3: TGTGCCAGCAGTTTGACAGCCTCGGCTAATGAAAAACTGTTTTTT.

A few counts support this clone. The CDR3 sequence: CASSLLRQSSEQYF. CDR3 bases: TGTGCCAGCAGCTTACTGCGACAGTCTTCAGAGCAGTACTTC. V is TRBV11-1 and J is TRBJ2-7, with a weak D call TRBD1 (5 bases). Germline-derived CDR1 and CDR2 are SGHAT and FQDESV (reference sequence). The V end lost 2 bases, the J end lost 7 bases, and 15 bases lay between the germline ends. The CDR3 spans 14 residues.

The J gene is TRBJ1-2, the V gene TRBV4-1; TRBD1 matches 7 bases. Germline-derived CDR1 and CDR2 are MGHRA and YSYEKL. The CDR3 spans 17 residues. The V gene end was trimmed by 4 bases and the J gene end by 2 bases; junction bases not matched to a gene: 13. This chain's CDR3 is CASSPSGEAGGNYGYTF. For the CDR3, the DNA is TGCGCCAGCAGCCCCAGCGGGGAGGCAGGGGGGAACTATGGCTACACCTTC.

The V gene is TRBV3-1 (or the pseudogene TRBV3-2), the J gene TRBJ1-4; the D gene is possibly TRBD1 (6 bases). The CDR3 contains 15 residues. CDR1 and CDR2 from the germline V gene are LGHDT and YNNKEL (reference sequence). Between the trimmed V and J ends, which lost 4 bases and 7 bases, there was a span of 16 bases. As DNA, the CDR3 is TGTGCCAGCAGCCGGGATCAGGGGCTGGTTGAAAAACTGTTTTTT. The encoded protein is CASSRDQGLVEKLFF.

The chain links TRBV5-1 to TRBJ1-2; TRBD1 matches at 8 bases. V lost 2 bases to trimming and J lost 3 bases; unmatched junction nucleotides: 9. Germline assignment: CDR1 SGHRS and CDR2 YFSETQ. This CDR3 region has 16 residues. The CDR3 DNA reads as TGCGCCAGCAGCTTCCAGGGGGCATCAGGGGACTATGGCTACACCTTC. Its protein is CASSFQGASGDYGYTF.

The chain joins TRBV7-2 to TRBJ2-7; D assignment may be TRBD1 or TRBD2 (5 bases each). This CDR3 contains 14 residues. The V gene lost 1 base and the J gene lost 4 bases, with 11 bases spanning the gap. Germline loops: CDR1 SGHTA, CDR2 FQGNSA. The CDR3 nucleotides are TGTGCCAGCAGCTTAGAGTCGGGACCTTACGAGCAGTACTTC. Encoded protein: CASSLESGPYEQYF.

The chain has TRBV9 and TRBJ1-1, with 9 bases fitting TRBD1. The CDR3 runs 16 residues. Unmatched junction bases numbered 9, after V lost 4 bases and J lost 2 bases. CDR1 and CDR2 from the germline V gene are SGDLS and YYNGEE. The CDR3 DNA follows: TGTGCCAGCAGCCTAGGGACAGGGATAATTAACACTGAAGCTTTCTTT. It encodes CASSLGTGIINTEAFF.

The table lists this clone with a count of one. The gene calls are TRBV7-2 and TRBJ2-5, with D perhaps matching TRBD1 (6 bases). The CDR3 length is 18 residues. V lost 1 base to trimming and J lost 1 base, with 19 bases between them. Germline V CDR1 and CDR2: SGHTA, FQGNSA. The CDR3 here is CASSLVGAPRGIQETQYF. The CDR3 nucleotides are TGTGCCAGCAGCTTAGTGGGTGCCCCCAGGGGAATCCAAGAGACCCAGTACTTC. The full variable domain, in which reference TRBV7-2 and TRBJ2-5 provide the parts outside the CDR3, is GAGVSQSPSNKVTEKGKDVELRCDPISGHTALYWYRQSLGQGLEFLIYFQGNSAPDKSGLPSDRFSAERTGGSVSTLTIQRTQQEDSAVYLCASSLVGAPRGIQETQYFGPGTRLLVL.

This chain links TRBV7-2 with TRBJ2-7, with D possibly TRBD2 on 5 matching bases. CDR3 size: 11 residues. Trimming removed 3 bases at V and 7 bases at J, with 7 bases between. CDR1 is SGHTA and CDR2 is FQGNSA in the germline V gene. CDR3 amino acids: CASSFGLEQYF. DNA of the CDR3: TGTGCCAGCAGCTTCGGACTGGAGCAGTACTTC.

The genes are TRBV19 and TRBJ1-3, with 9 bases aligning to TRBD1. V lost 4 bases, J lost 5 bases, and 3 bases stayed unmatched. The CDR3 has 14 amino acids. CDR1 and CDR2 (germline): LNHDA, SQIVND (reference sequence). CDR3 in amino acids: CASSTGTGRNTIYF. DNA of the CDR3: TGTGCCAGTAGTACCGGGACAGGGAGAAACACCATATATTTT.

V is TRBV9 and J is TRBJ2-3; tentatively, D is TRBD2 (6 bases). CDR1 and CDR2 (germline): SGDLS, YYNGEE. CDR3 length equals 15 residues. Trimming removed 1 base at V and 2 bases at J, with 11 bases between. The CDR3 DNA reads as TGTGCCAGCAGCGTACATGCGGGGCCCACAGATACGCAGTATTTT. It codes for CASSVHAGPTDTQYF.